Described below is a single T cell receptor (beta chain) sequence and its context. The repertoire was sequenced with immunoSEQ multiplex PCR; TCRdb's copy has only in-frame clones and lacks some. This table holds 75,000 to 95,000 clones, around 79% found once. This record belongs to a study of blood T cell repertoires in COVID-19. This CDR3 has 11 residues. The germline V gene has CDR1 MNHNY and CDR2 SVGAGI (reference sequence). The TCR comes from a woman of 80 years or more with active or convalescent COVID-19. V and J are TRBV6-6 and TRBJ1-1; D is possibly TRBD1 (5 bases). The material sequenced was peripheral blood. The CDR3 spells CATTGHTEAFF. In DNA, the CDR3 is TGTGCAACCACAGGCCACACTGAAGCTTTCTTT.